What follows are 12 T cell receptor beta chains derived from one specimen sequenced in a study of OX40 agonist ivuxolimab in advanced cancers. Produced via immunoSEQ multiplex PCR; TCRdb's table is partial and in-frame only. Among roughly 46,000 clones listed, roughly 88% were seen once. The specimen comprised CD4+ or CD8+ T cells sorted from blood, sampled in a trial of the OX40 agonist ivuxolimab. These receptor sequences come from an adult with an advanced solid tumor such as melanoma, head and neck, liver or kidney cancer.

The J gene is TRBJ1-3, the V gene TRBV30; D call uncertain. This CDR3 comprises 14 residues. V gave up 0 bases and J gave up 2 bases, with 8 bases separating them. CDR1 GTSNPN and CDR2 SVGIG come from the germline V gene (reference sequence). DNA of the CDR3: TGTGCCTGGAGTGTAGGTAACCCTGGAAACACCATATATTTT. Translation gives CAWSVGNPGNTIYF.

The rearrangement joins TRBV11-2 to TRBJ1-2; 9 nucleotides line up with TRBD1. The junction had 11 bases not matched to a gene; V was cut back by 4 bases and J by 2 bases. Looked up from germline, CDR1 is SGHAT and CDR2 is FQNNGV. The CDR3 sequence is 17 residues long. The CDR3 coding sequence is TGTGCCAGCAGCTATTTCCCGGGGGGACAGGGAAACTATGGCTACACCTTC. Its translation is CASSYFPGGQGNYGYTF.

The CDR3 coding sequence is TGTGCCAGCAGTTACTTACCACGGAATTCACCCCTCCACTTT. Residues: CASSYLPRNSPLHF. The chain carries TRBV6-5 and TRBJ1-6; the D is unclear. Germline V gives CDR1 MNHEY, CDR2 SVGAGI. V lost 1 base and J 7 bases, leaving 8 bases between the germline ends. This CDR3 has 14 amino acids.

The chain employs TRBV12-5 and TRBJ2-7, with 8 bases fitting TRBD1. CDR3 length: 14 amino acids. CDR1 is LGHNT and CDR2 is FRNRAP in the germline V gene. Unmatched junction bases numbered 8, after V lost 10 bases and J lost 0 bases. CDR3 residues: CATQTGTGSYEQYF. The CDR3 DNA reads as TGTGCTACGCAGACAGGGACAGGCTCCTACGAGCAGTACTTC.

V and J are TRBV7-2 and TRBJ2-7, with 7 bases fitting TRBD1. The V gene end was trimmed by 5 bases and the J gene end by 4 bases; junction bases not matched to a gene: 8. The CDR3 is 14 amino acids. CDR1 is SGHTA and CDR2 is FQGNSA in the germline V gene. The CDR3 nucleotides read TGTGCCAGCAGCCCGGGACAGCTGAAGTACGAGCAGTACTTC. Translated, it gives CASSPGQLKYEQYF. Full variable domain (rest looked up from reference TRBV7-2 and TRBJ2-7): GAGVSQSPSNKVTEKGKDVELRCDPISGHTALYWYRQSLGQGLEFLIYFQGNSAPDKSGLPSDRFSAERTGGSVSTLTIQRTQQEDSAVYLCASSPGQLKYEQYFGPGTRLTVT.

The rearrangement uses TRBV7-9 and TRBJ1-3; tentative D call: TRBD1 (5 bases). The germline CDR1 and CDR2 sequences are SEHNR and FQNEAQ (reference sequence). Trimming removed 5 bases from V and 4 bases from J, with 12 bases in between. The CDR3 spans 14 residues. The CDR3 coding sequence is TGTGCCAGCAGCCCGCGGCAGGGAGGAAACACCATATATTTT. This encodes CASSPRQGGNTIYF.

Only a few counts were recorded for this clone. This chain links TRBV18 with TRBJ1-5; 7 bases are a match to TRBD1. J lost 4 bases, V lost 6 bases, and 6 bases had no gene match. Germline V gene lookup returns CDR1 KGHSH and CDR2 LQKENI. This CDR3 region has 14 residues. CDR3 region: CASSPGGTNQPQHF. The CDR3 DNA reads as TGTGCCAGCTCCCCAGGGGGGACTAATCAGCCCCAGCATTTT.

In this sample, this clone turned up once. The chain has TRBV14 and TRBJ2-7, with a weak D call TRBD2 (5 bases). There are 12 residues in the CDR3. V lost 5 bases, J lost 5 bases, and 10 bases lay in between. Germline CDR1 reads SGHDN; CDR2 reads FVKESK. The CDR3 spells CASSSTRDEQYF. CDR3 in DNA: TGTGCCAGCAGCTCCACTAGGGACGAGCAGTACTTC.

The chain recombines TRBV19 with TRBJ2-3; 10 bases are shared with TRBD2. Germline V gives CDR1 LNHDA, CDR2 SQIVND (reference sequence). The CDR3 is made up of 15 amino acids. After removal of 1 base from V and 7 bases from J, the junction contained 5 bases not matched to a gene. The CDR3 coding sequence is TGTGCCAGTAGTATAGGGGCTAGCGGGAGCTATACGCAGTATTTT. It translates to CASSIGASGSYTQYF.

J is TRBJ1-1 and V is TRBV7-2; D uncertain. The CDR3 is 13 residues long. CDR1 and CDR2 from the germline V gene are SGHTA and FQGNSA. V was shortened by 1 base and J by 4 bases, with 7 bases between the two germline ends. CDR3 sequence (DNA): TGTGCCAGCAGCTTAGGAGTAACCACTGAAGCTTTCTTT. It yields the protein CASSLGVTTEAFF.

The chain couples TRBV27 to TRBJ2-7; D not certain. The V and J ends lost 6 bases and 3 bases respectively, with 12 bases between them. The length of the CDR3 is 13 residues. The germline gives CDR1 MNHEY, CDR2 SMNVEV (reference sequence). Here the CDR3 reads CASRRGESYEQYF. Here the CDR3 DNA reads TGTGCCAGCAGGAGAGGTGAAAGCTACGAGCAGTACTTC.

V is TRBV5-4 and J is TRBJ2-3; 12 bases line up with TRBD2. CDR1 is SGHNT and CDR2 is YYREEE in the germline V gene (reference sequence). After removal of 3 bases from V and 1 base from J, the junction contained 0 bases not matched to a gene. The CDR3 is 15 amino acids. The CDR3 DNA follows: TGTGCCAGCAGCTCTAGCGGGGGGGGCACAGATACGCAGTATTTT. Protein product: CASSSSGGGTDTQYF.